This T cell receptor beta chain was documented in a study of cytomegalovirus exposure and HLA in healthy donors. Study conclusions and caveats: Presence/absence analyses took donor sequencing depth as roughly uniform. TCR beta V- and J-gene trimming was later associated with a missense DCLRE1C variant.

PCR primers comprised 60 Vbeta and 13 Jbeta primers. This table comes from immunoSEQ multiplex PCR, and its TCRdb copy is limited to in-frame clones, with some not included. Of about 140,000 clones detected, roughly 80% appear once; the ten largest clones hold 4.9%. V shed 7 bases and J shed 0 bases, with 12 bases lying between them. This CDR3 is built from 13 residues. The germline V gene encodes CDR1 GTSNPN and CDR2 SVGIG (reference sequence). In regard to this clone: What it recognizes is unknown.

The chain links TRBV30 to TRBJ1-1; no definite D call. Material for sequencing was PBMCs. This TCR was recovered from a woman aged 45-59 years in good health and CMV-seronegative. In nucleotides, the CDR3 is TGTGCCTCTGGTGAGGCGGTGAACACTGAAGCTTTCTTT. This sequence encodes CASGEAVNTEAFF. Supplemented by reference TRBV30 and TRBJ1-1, the full variable domain reads SQTIHQWPATLVQPVGSPLSLECTVEGTSNPNLYWYRQAAGRGLQLLFYSVGIGQISSEVPQNLSASRPQDRQFILSSKKLLLSDSGFYLCASGEAVNTEAFFGQGTRLTVV.